This T cell receptor (beta chain) was sequenced in a study of glioma-infiltrating T cells (dated by TCRdb to 2015 to 2016). In terms of the full investigation: Low-grade gliomas were represented by WHO grade II oligodendrogliomas or astrocytomas, and glioblastomas were represented by WHO grade IV tumors that were sampled at initial rather than recurrent diagnosis. Before surgery, glioma patients were given dexamethasone for six or fewer days. Blood libraries targeted about 4- to 10-fold sequencing coverage of 920,000 or so peripheral T cells. Sequencing of TCR alpha- and beta-chain repertoires was performed on glioma tissue, on non-neoplastic brain tissue, and on matched peripheral blood mononuclear cells. To measure how far tissue and blood T-cell populations diverged, each tissue-infiltrating repertoire was compared against the peripheral blood repertoire of the same patient. The paired cohort was made up of three low-grade glioma patients, about 8 primary glioblastoma patients and three non-glioma patients who contributed non-neoplastic brain tissue. The full study reports these points: VJ-independent divergence between tissue and blood was found to be below expectation in non-neoplastic patients but above expectation in all gliomas, particularly low-grade gliomas. Only a very small number of CDR3 sequences turned up in both tissue and blood, a result put down to high CDR3 diversity combined with limited sampling. A signature set of shared blood CDR3 motifs marked patients with low tissue-blood divergence and was depleted in highly divergent patients. Group comparisons were based on small numbers of patients: three non-neoplastic, three low-grade glioma and 7 to 9 glioblastoma patients.

TCR alpha and beta CDR3 regions were amplified with the iRepertoire nested amplicon-rescue multiplex PCR (arm-PCR) platform from RNA. The input for one-step reverse transcription and amplification was roughly 85-400 ng of either tissue mRNA or PBMC total RNA. Following bead purification, Illumina adapters were added by a secondary multiplex PCR, and the libraries were gel-purified between 200 and 400 bp. Internal 6-nucleotide barcodes were carried by the libraries and were used for demultiplexing. The libraries were sequenced on an Illumina MiSeq using 2x220 or 2x250 nucleotide paired-end reads. Per the source publication's procedure: Paired reads were merged with FLASH 1.2.11 and aligned to the GRCh37 human genome with BWA-MEM before extracting TRA and TRB reads. An IMGT-derived reference of cassette sequences and CDR3 motifs, with pseudogenes included, was used for V and J assignment. Reads were translated in three frames, and productive CDR3s were defined by a C…FGXG motif without stop codons. Clonotypes were defined as unique combinations of V-J cassette pair and CDR3 amino acid sequence. Filtering of reads was based on Hamming distance, with the threshold set by the sequence error rate of each sample in mapped regions. TCRdb trimmed public reads at Q25 via fastp, called clones via MiXCR and kept in-frame beta chains. Identical CDR3 protein sequences are pooled into one entry, listed with their most common genes and DNA. TCRdb's processing, not the authors', yielded these V and J calls. For this sample there are about 400,000 distinct CDR3 sequences; 41% appear just once. The ten largest account for approximately 12% of the sample.

This clonotype has at least ten counts. It lacks a known antigen. No much larger clonotype is one base removed from it; base qualities were not supplied. Surgical brain or tumor specimens were cryofrozen in liquid nitrogen immediately after resection, and peripheral blood cells were collected concurrently. The CDR3 runs 13 residues from the cysteine to the phenylalanine. The only DNA kept is the CDR3, 39 bases in frame from the first base. CDR1 and CDR2, per the germline V gene, are MNHNS and SASEGT. V trim: 5 bases; J trim: 9 bases; unmatched bases: 6. The rearranged segments are TRBV6-1 and TRBJ2-1; 8 middle bases align to TRBD1. The sequence derives from a human donor with low-grade glioma or glioblastoma, undergoing nonglioma brain surgery, or in good health (not recorded which). The specimen sequenced was glioma tissue, nonneoplastic brain tissue, or PBMCs (not recorded which). The nucleotide sequence is given as TGTGCCAGCAGTTTTACAGGGGGAGGTGAGCAGTTCTTC. This gives the protein CASSFTGGGEQFF.